This T cell receptor (beta chain) emerged from a study of cytomegalovirus exposure and HLA in healthy donors. General study points: HLA allele associations emerged for 15,000 to 20,000 TCR beta sequences in a later analysis, at 0.05 false discovery rate. A link between a missense DCLRE1C variant and TCR beta V- and J-gene trimming emerged from a later analysis.

Of note for this clone: Its antigen is still unknown.

The PCR had 60 Vbeta and 13 Jbeta primers. Profiled with immunoSEQ multiplex PCR; TCRdb holds only in-frame clones, not every one. The top ten hold 1% of the sample, which has roughly 130,000 clones, 80% seen once. The CDR3 has 11 amino acids. The V gene's germline CDR1 is MNHNS and CDR2 SASEGT. V was shortened by 4 bases and J by 6 bases, with 6 bases between the two germline ends. This receptor was obtained from a man aged 40-55 years in good health and CMV-seronegative. The sample was PBMCs. The gene calls are TRBV6-1 and TRBJ1-1; possibly TRBD1 for D (6 bases). CDR3 coding DNA: TGTGCCAGCAGTGCAGGGGCTGAAGCTTTCTTT. This sequence encodes CASSAGAEAFF.